Listed here are 11 T cell receptor beta chains from one sample, sequenced in a study of T cells in Graves' hyperthyroidism and ophthalmopathy. Authors of the study amplified TCR beta CDR3 regions from RNA transcripts. The HTBI set primed first-round TCR CDR3 RT-PCR. TCRdb recomputed calls from the multiplex PCR reads with MiXCR, one row per CDR3 protein. In the table there are about 350,000 distinct CDR3 sequences, approximately 18% of which are singletons. Source material: blood. These receptors were obtained from a middle-aged woman with Graves' ophthalmopathy.

This clonotype was seen more than once but under ten times. The chain recombines TRBV30 with TRBJ1-1; D unclear. This CDR3 is 13 amino acids long. Germline values: CDR1 GTSNPN, CDR2 SVGIG (reference sequence). Trimming took off 4 bases at V and 7 bases at J, with 16 bases between the two ends. The CDR3 coding sequence is TGTGCCTGGACAAGAGTGGCTCCAATTGAAGCTTTCTTT. The encoded protein is CAWTRVAPIEAFF.

The table lists this clonotype with many counts. V usage is TRBV6-1 and J usage is TRBJ2-3; no reliable D call. Deletions cut 3 bases from V and 3 bases from J, with 7 bases between. CDR1 is MNHNS and CDR2 is SASEGT in the germline V gene. The CDR3 is made up of 13 amino acids. The CDR3 DNA is TGTGCCAGCAGTGACGCAGAGACAGATACGCAGTATTTT. Translation: CASSDAETDTQYF.

This clonotype occurred many times. The rearrangement uses TRBV2 and TRBJ2-7; 10 bases fit TRBD2. The CDR3 has 14 residues. V lost 3 bases, J lost 2 bases, and 1 base stayed unmatched. Germline values: CDR1 SNHLY, CDR2 FYNNEI. CDR3 DNA sequence: TGTGCCAGCAGTGAGACTAGCGGGCCCTACGAGCAGTACTTC. Translation: CASSETSGPYEQYF.

This clonotype was observed many times. The J gene is TRBJ1-1, the V gene TRBV6-5, with D possibly matching TRBD1 (5 bases). Germline V gives CDR1 MNHEY, CDR2 SVGAGI. Between the trimmed V and J ends, which lost 5 bases and 4 bases, there was a span of 14 bases. The CDR3 spans 14 residues. CDR3 sequence reads: CASSPMGGSTEAFF. CDR3 in DNA: TGTGCCAGCAGTCCTATGGGGGGAAGCACTGAAGCTTTCTTT.

Only a few counts were recorded for this clonotype. The V gene is TRBV6-1, the J gene TRBJ2-7; 13 positions match TRBD2. Trimming at V came to 11 bases and at J to 6 bases, leaving 10 bases not matched to a gene. CDR1 and CDR2 (germline): MNHNS, SASEGT. The CDR3 covers 14 residues. CDR3: CAAQGTSGKLEQYF. For the CDR3, the DNA is TGTGCCGCCCAAGGGACTAGCGGGAAACTCGAGCAGTACTTC.

The V gene is TRBV5-1, the J gene TRBJ2-7; 8 bases fit TRBD2. This CDR3 is 18 amino acids long. Per the germline V gene, CDR1 is SGHRS and CDR2 is YFSETQ. The trim removed 1 base at V and 4 bases at J, leaving 16 bases unmatched. In DNA form, the CDR3 reads TGCGCCAGCAGCTTGTGGGCGACTGATCTAGCGGGTGTATACGAGCAGTACTTC. Translated, it gives CASSLWATDLAGVYEQYF. Complete variable domain (other parts from reference TRBV5-1 and TRBJ2-7): KAGVTQTPRYLIKTRGQQVTLSCSPISGHRSVSWYQQTPGQGLQFLFEYFSETQRNKGNFPGRFSGRQFSNSRSEMNVSTLELGDSALYLCASSLWATDLAGVYEQYFGPGTRLTVT.

The sample holds many counts of this clonotype. This chain uses TRBV28 with TRBJ2-7, with D unclear. V was cut by 6 bases and J by 3 bases, with 9 bases left in between. From germline, CDR1 is MDHEN and CDR2 SYDVKM. The CDR3 consists of 12 residues. The CDR3 is CASRVDGYEQYF. For the CDR3, the DNA is TGTGCCAGCAGAGTCGACGGCTACGAGCAGTACTTC.

The chain couples TRBV3-1 to TRBJ1-1; D is ambiguous. Deletions cut 1 base from V and 7 bases from J, with 10 bases between. The CDR3 extends over 13 amino acids. Germline CDR1 reads LGHDT; CDR2 reads YNNKEL (reference sequence). In DNA, the CDR3 is TGTGCCAGCAGCCAAGTACTCAGGAATGAAGCTTTCTTT. It yields the protein CASSQVLRNEAFF.

Ten or more counts support this clonotype. The chain couples TRBV7-2 to TRBJ2-2; D gene uncertain. The length of the CDR3 is 14 residues. Trimming cost V 0 bases and J 4 bases, with 6 bases left between them. Germline V gene lookup returns CDR1 SGHTA and CDR2 FQGNSA. The CDR3 spells CASSLASVTGELFF. The DNA of the CDR3 is TGTGCCAGCAGCTTAGCGAGCGTCACCGGGGAGCTGTTTTTT.

The chain uses TRBV20-1 and TRBJ2-4; D unclear. Germline CDR1 reads DFQATT; CDR2 reads SNEGSKA (reference sequence). The length of the CDR3 is 13 residues. V was shortened by 3 bases and J by 0 bases, with 6 bases between the two germline ends. The CDR3, as DNA: TGCAGTGCTAGTCCGGGAGCCAAAAACATTCAGTACTTC. Amino acids: CSASPGAKNIQYF.

In its sample, this clonotype was seen a few times. The V and J genes are TRBV18 and TRBJ2-2; 9 nucleotides line up with TRBD1. The CDR3 consists of 16 residues. Germline assignment: CDR1 KGHSH and CDR2 LQKENI. V lost 3 bases, J lost 4 bases, and 6 bases stayed unmatched. This CDR3 is CASSPVGTGSTGELFF. Written as DNA, the CDR3 is TGTGCCAGCTCACCGGTGGGGACAGGGAGCACCGGGGAGCTGTTTTTT.